A single sample is the source of the 23 T cell receptor beta chains below, sequenced in a study of T cells in Graves' hyperthyroidism and ophthalmopathy. RNA transcripts provided the source from which TCR beta CDR3 regions were amplified. The HTBI primer set drove a first-round RT-PCR of the TCR CDR3. MiXCR, applied by TCRdb to the multiplex PCR reads, yields one record per CDR3 protein. The sample has about 590,000 distinct CDR3 sequences, 14% seen once; the top ten hold roughly 7%. Material for sequencing was blood. Receptors originate from a woman aged 18-29 years with Graves' ophthalmopathy.

This clonotype came up many times. The chain is built from TRBV29-1 and TRBJ2-1, with a weak D call TRBD1 (6 bases). V was pared by 3 bases and J by 7 bases, with 10 bases between. Germline CDR1 SQVTM, CDR2 ANQGSEA. The CDR3 runs to 12 residues. CDR3 DNA sequence: TGCAGCGTTGAGCTAGGGGGTAATGAGCAGTTCTTC. Protein: CSVELGGNEQFF.

This clonotype was seen more than once but under ten times. The chain has TRBV29-1 and TRBJ1-1, with 8 nucleotides matching TRBD1. V lost 8 bases, J lost 0 bases, and 5 bases stayed unmatched. Germline V CDR1 and CDR2: SQVTM, ANQGSEA. This CDR3 has 13 residues. The CDR3 bases are TGCAGCACCCGACAGGGGATGAACACTGAAGCTTTCTTT. Protein product: CSTRQGMNTEAFF. The whole variable domain, remainder taken from reference TRBV29-1 and TRBJ1-1, is SAVISQKPSRDICQRGTSLTIQCQVDSQVTMMFWYRQQPGQSLTLIATANQGSEATYESGFVIDKFPISRPNLTFSTLTVSNMSPEDSSIYLCSTRQGMNTEAFFGQGTRLTVV.

This clonotype was recorded at least ten times. The gene calls are TRBV20-1 and TRBJ2-1; TRBD2 matches at 8 bases. V lost 4 bases to trimming and J lost 6 bases; unmatched junction nucleotides: 8. This CDR3 is 14 amino acids long. From germline, CDR1 is DFQATT and CDR2 SNEGSKA (reference sequence). The CDR3 reads CSATSGSRINEQFF. CDR3 DNA sequence: TGCAGTGCTACCAGCGGGAGTCGAATCAATGAGCAGTTCTTC.

The rearrangement uses TRBV24-1 and TRBJ1-1; 8 bases align to TRBD1. Per germline, CDR1 KGHDR and CDR2 SFDVKD. J was trimmed by 5 bases and V by 6 bases; bases with no gene match: 7. The CDR3 covers 14 residues. CDR3 in amino acids: CATSPTGGRTEAFF. The CDR3 nucleotides read TGTGCCACCAGTCCAACAGGGGGAAGGACTGAAGCTTTCTTT.

The rearrangement links TRBV14 to TRBJ2-7; D possibly corresponds to TRBD2 (6 bases). This CDR3 is built from 16 residues. Germline CDR1 and CDR2: SGHDN and FVKESK. Deletions cut 5 bases from V and 0 bases from J, with 17 bases between. CDR3: CASSRIGRGFSYEQYF. CDR3 in DNA: TGTGCCAGCAGCAGAATTGGGCGGGGCTTCTCCTACGAGCAGTACTTC.

This clonotype showed up just a few times. One junction end does not reproduce the germline sequence, and a read error may be involved. The chain employs TRBV28 and TRBJ2-7, with 9 bases matching TRBD2. The germline gives CDR1 MDHEN, CDR2 SYDVKM. The CDR3 is made up of 14 amino acids. The DNA for the CDR3 is TGTGCCGGCAGTTTGGCGGGAGGGATCTACGAGCAGTACTTC. Its protein is CAGSLAGGIYEQYF.

Many counts were recorded for this clonotype. The CDR3 DNA is TGTGCCAGTTCCGGGACAGGGGTTGGCTATGGCTACACCTTC. Protein product: CASSGTGVGYGYTF. The V gene is TRBV18, the J gene TRBJ1-2; TRBD1 matches 10 bases. Germline trimming cut 9 bases from V and 4 bases from J; bases unmatched to any gene: 8. Germline V gene data show CDR1 as KGHSH and CDR2 as LQKENI. This CDR3 has 14 residues. Full variable domain (missing parts from reference TRBV18 and TRBJ1-2): NAGVMQNPRHLVRRRGQEARLRCSPMKGHSHVYWYRQLPEEGLKFMVYLQKENIIDESGMPKERFSAEFPKEGPSILRIQQVVRGDSAAYFCASSGTGVGYGYTFGSGTRLTVV.

This clonotype was seen ten or more times. This chain links TRBV12-3 or TRBV12-4 with TRBJ2-1; D may correspond to TRBD1 or TRBD2 (6 bases each). V dropped 8 bases and J dropped 6 bases, with 11 bases sitting between them. The CDR3 spans 12 residues. The CDR3 DNA reads TGTGCCAGCCTTAGGGGGGCCAATGAGCAGTTCTTC. Amino acid sequence: CASLRGANEQFF.

The sample holds many counts of this clonotype. V usage is TRBV7-9 and J usage is TRBJ2-7, with TRBD1 matching 8 bases. The CDR3 extends over 14 amino acids. Trimming took 5 bases from V and 5 from J; bases not matched to a gene: 8. Per germline, CDR1 SEHNR and CDR2 FQNEAQ (reference sequence). Here the CDR3 reads CASSPDRGWDEQYF. The DNA of the CDR3 is TGTGCCAGCAGCCCAGACAGGGGCTGGGACGAGCAGTACTTC.

CDR3 sequence reads: CASREWEVNTGELFF. The CDR3 bases are TGTGCCAGCAGGGAGTGGGAGGTGAACACCGGGGAGCTGTTTTTT. V gene TRBV6-1 combines with J gene TRBJ2-2; D might be TRBD2 (6 bases). The CDR3 contains 15 residues. Germline V CDR1 and CDR2: MNHNS, SASEGT. V gave up 6 bases and J gave up 1 base, with 12 bases separating them.

The V and J genes are TRBV29-1 and TRBJ1-1; 9 bases line up with TRBD1. Germline V gives CDR1 SQVTM, CDR2 ANQGSEA. Germline trimming cut 0 bases from V and 3 bases from J; bases unmatched to any gene: 5. This CDR3 is 15 amino acids long. This CDR3 reads CSVEDPGTGYTEAFF. The CDR3 nucleotides read TGCAGCGTTGAAGATCCTGGGACAGGGTACACTGAAGCTTTCTTT.

This clonotype came up many times. The V gene is TRBV28, the J gene TRBJ1-5; D might be TRBD1 (5 bases). V lost 1 base to trimming and J lost 4 bases, with 20 bases between them. This CDR3 comprises 18 residues. Per germline, CDR1 MDHEN and CDR2 SYDVKM. In DNA, the CDR3 is TGTGCCAGCAGTTTATTGGGACGGGGGGGACCGAAAAATCAGCCCCAGCATTTT. Its translation is CASSLLGRGGPKNQPQHF.

This clonotype appeared many times. Here the CDR3 DNA reads TGTGCCAGCAGTACTTTAGCGGGAGTCGCGGATGAGCAGTTCTTC. Translated, it gives CASSTLAGVADEQFF. The V gene is TRBV12-3 or TRBV12-4, the J gene TRBJ2-1, with 9 bases lining up with TRBD2. The CDR3 is 15 amino acids. The junction had 10 bases not matched to a gene; V was cut back by 5 bases and J by 8 bases.

Many counts were recorded for this clonotype. V and J are TRBV6-4 and TRBJ1-2; 8 bases match TRBD1. The V and J ends lost 6 bases and 1 base, in that order; junction bases with no gene match: 10. Germline V CDR1 and CDR2: MRHNA, SNTAGT. The CDR3 runs to 16 residues. This chain's CDR3 is CASSEGQAPFNYGYTF. The DNA of the CDR3 is TGTGCCAGCAGCGAGGGACAGGCTCCTTTTAACTATGGCTACACCTTC.

J is TRBJ2-1 and V is TRBV19; 7 bases are a match to TRBD2. Germline CDR1 and CDR2: LNHDA and SQIVND (reference sequence). The CDR3 is 14 residues long. V trimming: 5 bases; J trimming: 6 bases; junction bases outside the gene matches: 7. The CDR3 sequence: CASSSSGTTNEQFF. The CDR3 bases are TGTGCCAGTAGTTCCTCCGGGACTACCAATGAGCAGTTCTTC.

In this sample, this clonotype turned up many times. The chain recombines TRBV14 with TRBJ1-2; 9 nucleotides align to TRBD1. The CDR3 has 16 amino acids. The germline V gene encodes CDR1 SGHDN and CDR2 FVKESK. Trimming cost V 1 base and J 6 bases; bases outside gene matches: 9. The chain's CDR3 is CASSQVYRTGDDGYTF. CDR3 in DNA: TGTGCCAGCAGCCAAGTATACCGGACAGGGGATGATGGCTACACCTTC.

This clonotype has a count of ten or more. The rearrangement uses TRBV9 and TRBJ2-1; 10 positions match TRBD2. The CDR3 sequence is 15 residues long. Germline V CDR1 and CDR2: SGDLS, YYNGEE. Trimming at V came to 0 bases and at J to 8 bases, leaving 5 bases not matched to a gene. CDR3 in amino acids: CASSVVGTSVDEQFF. DNA of the CDR3: TGTGCCAGCAGCGTAGTAGGGACTAGCGTGGATGAGCAGTTCTTC.

This chain links TRBV5-1 with TRBJ2-5, with D hard to call. The germline gives CDR1 SGHRS, CDR2 YFSETQ. The CDR3 length is 14 residues. V lost 2 bases to trimming and J lost 4 bases, with 12 bases between them. CDR3 region: CASSLGTSGETQYF. DNA of the CDR3: TGCGCCAGCAGCTTAGGCACGTCGGGAGAGACCCAGTACTTC.

The chain combines TRBV25-1 with TRBJ1-2; D not resolved. This CDR3 is built from 15 residues. The V gene lost 4 bases and the J gene lost 4 bases, with 16 bases spanning the gap. Germline CDR1 MGHDK, CDR2 SYGVNS. The CDR3 reads CASSGGGSQLYGYTF. As DNA, the CDR3 is TGTGCCAGCAGTGGGGGAGGGTCCCAACTCTATGGCTACACCTTC.

This clonotype has a count of ten or more. This sequence joins TRBV27 and TRBJ1-3, with no clear D. V was cut by 6 bases and J by 1 base, with 7 bases left in between. In germline, CDR1 is MNHEY, CDR2 SMNVEV (reference sequence). The CDR3 has 13 amino acids. In nucleotides, the CDR3 is TGTGCCAGCAGCCCTTGGTCTGGAAACACCATATATTTT. Encoded protein: CASSPWSGNTIYF.

This clonotype was observed at least ten times. V and J are TRBV7-8 and TRBJ2-1; TRBD2 matches at 9 bases. The CDR3 has 15 amino acids. The germline V gene encodes CDR1 SGHVS and CDR2 FQNEAQ. The V gene end was trimmed by 1 base and the J gene end by 9 bases; junction bases not matched to a gene: 7. The CDR3 coding sequence is TGTGCCAGCAGCTTAGAAAGCGGGAGGAGGATTGAGCAGTTCTTC. Its translation is CASSLESGRRIEQFF.

This clonotype turned up a few times. The chain joins TRBV20-1 to TRBJ2-7, with 7 bases identical to TRBD2. J gave up 0 bases and V 3 bases, and 5 bases lay outside the gene matches. The CDR3 spans 14 residues. Germline V gene sequence: CDR1 DFQATT, CDR2 SNEGSKA (reference sequence). The CDR3 loop reads CSARDRDYSYEQYF. The DNA of the CDR3 is TGCAGTGCTAGGGACCGGGACTACTCCTACGAGCAGTACTTC.

This clonotype was recorded at least ten times. This chain links TRBV20-1 with TRBJ2-7; 9 positions match TRBD1. In germline, CDR1 is DFQATT, CDR2 SNEGSKA (reference sequence). The CDR3 has 13 residues. V gave up 6 bases and J gave up 3 bases; unmatched junction bases: 6. Here the CDR3 reads CSATTGGFYEQYF. The CDR3 DNA reads TGCAGTGCCACAACAGGGGGCTTCTACGAGCAGTACTTC.